These T cell receptor beta chains were read from a single sample in a study of glioma-infiltrating T cells after dendritic cell vaccination. Clones were read by immunoSEQ multiplex PCR, and TCRdb kept only the in-frame ones, dropping some. The sample holds 45,000 to 50,000 clones, over 75% seen once. The source was blood, collected before dendritic cell vaccination. Every receptor here comes from a human donor with glioblastoma. CDR3s include the opening cysteine and the closing phenylalanine or tryptophan. The order of the fields is V gene, J gene, clone size, D gene, CDR3 DNA, CDR3 protein. D genes are given only for firm matches. Clone size is stated in some rows and not others, as once, few, many or a class when expanded.

TRBV30	TRBJ1-6	.	.	TGTGCCTGGTCGACAACGGCAGGCTCACCCCTCCACTTT	CAWSTTAGSPLHF
TRBV19	TRBJ1-1	.	.	TGTGCCAGTAGTATAAACCCAGGGCAATCGGCTGAAGCTTTCTTT	CASSINPGQSAEAFF
TRBV7-2	TRBJ2-2	.	.	TGTGCCAGCAGCTTAGCGCGGCTAGCCCCCGAGCTGTTTTTT	CASSLARLAPELFF
TRBV11-3	TRBJ1-1	.	.	TGTGCCAGCCTAGGGGGAGATGGGGCTATGAACACTGAAGCTTTCTTT	CASLGGDGAMNTEAFF
TRBV7-2	TRBJ2-3	.	.	TGTGCCAGCAGCTTTGGGCTGAGCACAGATACGCAGTATTTT	CASSFGLSTDTQYF
TRBV5-1	TRBJ2-5	.	TRBD2	TGCGCCAGCAGCTTGGGGGCTAGCGGAGGGGAGACCCAGTACTTC	CASSLGASGGETQYF
TRBV25-1	TRBJ1-2	.	TRBD1	TGTGCCAGCGCCCCACGATTAGGACAGGCACAAAGCTATGGCTACACCTTC	CASAPRLGQAQSYGYTF
TRBV29-1	TRBJ2-1	.	TRBD2	TGCAGCGTTTTCACTAGCGGGAGTTCCTACAATGAGCAGTTCTTC	CSVFTSGSSYNEQFF
TRBV6-6	TRBJ2-5	.	.	TGTGCCAGCAGAAAAAGGGGCCCCGGACAGGAGACCCAGTACTTC	CASRKRGPGQETQYF
TRBV5-1	TRBJ2-3	.	.	TGCGCCAGCAGCTTCAAGGGGTCTTCCACAGATACGCAGTATTTT	CASSFKGSSTDTQYF
TRBV7-2	TRBJ1-5	.	TRBD1	TGTGCCAGCAGCTGGAGGACAGGGGATGGCAATCAGCCCCAGCATTTT	CASSWRTGDGNQPQHF
TRBV4-2	TRBJ2-1	.	.	TGTGCCAGCAGCCAAGCGGGGGGCCACAATGAGCAGTTCTTC	CASSQAGGHNEQFF
TRBV15	TRBJ2-3	.	TRBD2	TGTGCCACCAGCAGAAAGAGCGGGGGAACAGATACGCAGTATTTT	CATSRKSGGTDTQYF
TRBV11-3	TRBJ2-3	.	TRBD1	TGTGCCAGCAGCACGACAGGGGGTCAAGGTACGCAGTATTTT	CASSTTGGQGTQYF
TRBV18	TRBJ2-1	.	.	TGTGCCAGCTCACCCCTTGGACTCAATGAGCAGTTCTTC	CASSPLGLNEQFF
TRBV19	TRBJ1-2	.	TRBD1	TGTGCCAGTAGCCCAACCGGGACAGGGGTTCACTATGGCTACACCTTC	CASSPTGTGVHYGYTF
TRBV7-2	TRBJ2-6	.	.	TGTGCCAGCAGCTACTCCGCGGCGGGGTCTGGGGCCAACGTCCTGACTTTC	CASSYSAAGSGANVLTF
TRBV29-1	TRBJ1-1	once	.	TGCAGCGTTGAAGACAATGGGCGGGCGGGGGCTGAAGCTTTCTTT	CSVEDNGRAGAEAFF
TRBV2	TRBJ1-5	.	TRBD1	TGTGCCAGCTCCGGGACAGGGGCCTACCAGCCCCAGCATTTT	CASSGTGAYQPQHF
TRBV6-5	TRBJ1-1	.	.	TGTGCCAGCACTTATGGGCCTGAAGCTTTCTTT	CASTYGPEAFF
TRBV7-2	TRBJ2-5	.	.	TGTGCCAGCAGTCGGGACTCCGGACCCCAAGAGACCCAGTACTTC	CASSRDSGPQETQYF
TRBV5-1	TRBJ1-2	.	TRBD1	TGCGCCAGCAGCTTGGGACAGGGAGGTTACGGCTACACCTTC	CASSLGQGGYGYTF
TRBV5-6	TRBJ1-1	.	TRBD1	TGTGCCAGCAGCTCGCCCCAGGGGGTTAGGACTGAAGCTTTCTTT	CASSSPQGVRTEAFF
TRBV20-1	TRBJ2-7	.	.	TGCAGTGCTAGGAACACCTACGAGCAGTACTTC	CSARNTYEQYF
TRBV7-2	TRBJ1-3	.	.	TGTGCCAGCAGCTCCCAGGTTGGCTCTGGAAACACCATATATTTT	CASSSQVGSGNTIYF
TRBV5-1	TRBJ2-3	few	TRBD2	TGCGCCAGCAGCTTTGGGTTGTGGACTAGCGGAAACACAGATACGCAGTATTTT	CASSFGLWTSGNTDTQYF
TRBV7-9	TRBJ1-4	.	TRBD1	TGTGCCAGCACCCGACAGGGATCGAGTGAAAAACTGTTTTTT	CASTRQGSSEKLFF
TRBV2	TRBJ2-1	.	TRBD1	TGTGCCAGCAGTGGCCGGGACAGGGGGCTTTACAATGAGCAGTTCTTC	CASSGRDRGLYNEQFF
TRBV29-1	TRBJ1-4	.	.	TGCAGCGTCGAGGGAGGGGGGCGAGATGAAAAACTGTTTTTT	CSVEGGGRDEKLFF
TRBV6-1	TRBJ1-1	.	.	TGTGCCAGCAGTCCACGGGGTGGAACTGAAGCTTTCTTT	CASSPRGGTEAFF
TRBV27	TRBJ1-2	few	TRBD1	TGTGCCAGCGGACGGGACAGGGGCCAAGTTAGGTATGGCTACACCTTC	CASGRDRGQVRYGYTF
TRBV7-2	TRBJ2-4	.	.	TGTGCCAGCAGCTTAGCCCTCAGGGGTGACATTCAGTACTTC	CASSLALRGDIQYF
TRBV27	TRBJ1-1	.	TRBD1	TGTGCCAGCAGCGTCACGGGACAGGTGAACACTGAAGCTTTCTTT	CASSVTGQVNTEAFF
TRBV7-2	TRBJ1-2	.	.	TGTGCCAGCAGCCTAACGGTTTATGGCTACACCTTC	CASSLTVYGYTF
TRBV18	TRBJ2-7	.	TRBD2	TGTGCCAGCTCACCAGGGGGCCAGCGGGAGCGGGAGCAGTACTTC	CASSPGGQREREQYF
TRBV29-1	TRBJ2-1	.	.	TGCAGCGTTGCCCCCGAGCATGAGCAGTTCTTC	CSVAPEHEQFF
TRBV6-5	TRBJ2-5	.	.	TGTGCCAGCAGCCAGCGGGCACCTCAAGAGACCCAGTACTTC	CASSQRAPQETQYF
TRBV4-2	TRBJ1-1	.	.	TGTGCCAGCAGACAGGAAGACCGAGCTTTCTTT	CASRQEDRAFF
TRBV6-1	TRBJ1-5	.	.	TGTGCCAGCAAGGGGGTGGGTAGCAATCAGCCCCAGCATTTT	CASKGVGSNQPQHF
TRBV19	TRBJ1-1	.	TRBD1	TGTGCCAGTAGGTACAGGGGAGAGAACACTGAAGCTTTCTTT	CASRYRGENTEAFF
TRBV7-7	TRBJ2-5	.	.	TGTGCCAGCAGCGCCGTGCAGGGTGCCCAAGAGACCCAGTACTTC	CASSAVQGAQETQYF
TRBV5-5	TRBJ2-2	.	.	TGTGCCAGCAGCTGGGAAGGGGGGGCGGTCGGGGAGCTGTTTTTT	CASSWEGGAVGELFF